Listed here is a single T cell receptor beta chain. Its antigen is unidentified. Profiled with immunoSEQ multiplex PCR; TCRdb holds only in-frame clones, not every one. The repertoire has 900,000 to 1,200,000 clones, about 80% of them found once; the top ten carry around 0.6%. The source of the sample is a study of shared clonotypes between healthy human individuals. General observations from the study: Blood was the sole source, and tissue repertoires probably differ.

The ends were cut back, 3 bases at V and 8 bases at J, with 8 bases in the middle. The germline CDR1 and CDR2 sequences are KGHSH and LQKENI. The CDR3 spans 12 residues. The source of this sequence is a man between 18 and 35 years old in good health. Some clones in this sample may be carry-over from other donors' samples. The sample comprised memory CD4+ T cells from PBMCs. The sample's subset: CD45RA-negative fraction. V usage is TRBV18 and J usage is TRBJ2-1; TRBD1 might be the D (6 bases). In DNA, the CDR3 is TGTGCCAGCTCACCGGGGACACATGAGCAGTTCTTC. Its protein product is CASSPGTHEQFF.